A few counts support the clone carrying this T cell receptor beta chain. This record belongs to a study of blood T cell repertoires in COVID-19. Looking at the study overall: The samples span acute and convalescent COVID-19 from the United States, Italy and Spain. PBMCs, B-cell-depleted T cells, or T cells were the source of the cDNA or gDNA that made up the material.

Per the authors' pipeline: Amplification of reference gene primers provided the estimated nucleated cell counts. The repertoire was sequenced with immunoSEQ multiplex PCR; TCRdb's copy has only in-frame clones and lacks some. That table is the source of V, J and clone size, and D and trimming were worked out from the DNA. The sample holds about 100,000 clones, 80% to 95% seen once. This CDR3 is built from 13 residues. Germline V gene sequence: CDR1 MGHDK, CDR2 SYGVNS. V was pared by 8 bases and J by 4 bases, with 7 bases of the junction left unmatched. The J gene is TRBJ1-2, the V gene TRBV25-1; 7 positions match TRBD1. The source is a man in his 60s with acute or convalescent COVID-19. Material for sequencing was peripheral blood. CDR3 bases: TGTGCCAGCCGGGACAGTCGTATCTATGGCTACACCTTC. This translates into CASRDSRIYGYTF.